This paragraph reports one TCR beta chain. Its target is unknown. This entry is derived from a study of response to subunit inactivated influenza vaccine. The CDR3 is 12 residues long. Looked up from germline, CDR1 is MNHEY and CDR2 is SVGEGT. The V end was cut by 3 bases, the J end by 4 bases, with 6 bases between. Using its own MiXCR run on the RT-PCR reads, TCRdb lists one record per CDR3 protein. The data hold 500,000 or so distinct CDR3 sequences, with more than 15% observed a single time. Study conclusions and caveats: Each seasonal influenza vaccination, the authors suggested, recruits few new T cells.

The J gene is TRBJ1-2, the V gene TRBV6-2 or TRBV6-3; D gene ambiguous. This material consisted of CD4+ T cells sorted from PBMCs, taken around 25 months after vaccination. The TCR comes from a man between 45 and 75 years old who received an inactivated influenza vaccine. The CDR3 spells CASSYGIYGYTF. For the CDR3, the DNA is TGTGCCAGCAGTTATGGTATCTATGGCTACACCTTC.